This T cell receptor beta chain was observed in a study of neoadjuvant nivolumab and ipilimumab in lung cancer (dated by TCRdb to the early 2020s). Concerning the study at large: Intravenous nivolumab was dosed at 3 mg/kg on days 1, 15 and 29, and in the combination arm ipilimumab 1 mg/kg was added on day 1 only. TCR repertoires were compared between pretherapy (baseline) peripheral blood and tumors resected at surgery after neoadjuvant immune checkpoint blockade. Of the 45 or so patients with operable NSCLC treated in the trial, some 23 were randomized to nivolumab monotherapy and around 20 to nivolumab plus ipilimumab. The primary endpoint of the trial was the rate of major pathologic response (MPR) in the intention-to-treat population of each study arm. Matched pretherapy and resected tumor pairs were analyzed for seven patients: four treated with nivolumab and three with nivolumab plus ipilimumab. Study-level results and caveats: Resected tumors had greater TCR richness and clonality than tumor-adjacent uninvolved lung, and increases were observed in more dual-therapy-treated tumors. TCR sequencing was performed in a small number of samples. From pretherapy to surgery, tumor T-cell richness and clonality went up in three of three dual-therapy tumors, versus only two of four nivolumab-treated tumors. Pretherapy blood TCR richness correlated positively with richness in tumors resected after neoadjuvant therapy (Spearman R ≈ 0.8). No significant correlation was found between TCR clonality and pathologic tumor regression, and only one major-pathologic-response sample was available for the clonality analysis.

Libraries were built with the immunoSEQ multiplex PCR assay. The published analysis was carried out like this. Richness and clonality were used to summarize the repertoires, and clones that significantly expanded or contracted between pre- and post-therapy samples were identified. TCRdb holds this immuneACCESS table with in-frame rearrangements only. Some clones are missing; in checked studies, unresolved V genes explain under half, and the rest has no known cause. That table is the source of V, J and clone size, and D and trimming were worked out from the DNA. Recorded for this sample are tens of thousands of clones; 82% of them occurred a single time. The biggest ten clones account for 23% of the sample. The sample's time point label, decoded: pretherapy, before neoadjuvant immune checkpoint inhibitors. Samples came from the phase 2 randomized NEOSTAR trial, which tested neoadjuvant nivolumab or nivolumab plus ipilimumab followed by surgery in operable NSCLC.

From its cysteine to its phenylalanine, the CDR3 spans 12 amino acids. The read is trimmed to its CDR3 DNA, 36 bases read in frame from base 1. Trimming removed 4 bases from V and 11 bases from J, leaving 14 bases between the germline ends. In the germline V gene, CDR1 corresponds to SGHTA and CDR2 to FQGNSA. Points on this clone: It lacks a known antigen. Base qualities were left out, and no much larger clone turns up one base away.

The source was peripheral blood, collected before neoadjuvant nivolumab, alone or with ipilimumab. The chain is made from TRBV7-2 and TRBJ1-1; the D gene is perhaps TRBD1, from 6 matching bases. This clonotype was obtained from an adult with non-small cell lung cancer. The DNA is as follows: TGTGCCAGCAGCTCCACAGGGAAGATTGCTTTCTTT. It translates as CASSSTGKIAFF.